These 15 T cell receptor beta chains originate from one sample sequenced in a study of cytomegalovirus exposure and HLA in healthy donors. PCR amplification relied on 60 Vbeta primers (plus 13 Jbeta primers). Measured with immunoSEQ multiplex PCR; TCRdb has only the in-frame clones, and not every one. Of over 200,000 clones in the sample, 60% to 80% were seen once. The sequenced sample consisted of PBMCs. The source of these receptors is a male donor in good health and CMV-seronegative.

The gene calls are TRBV28 and TRBJ2-5, with D perhaps TRBD2 (5 bases). CDR1 is MDHEN, CDR2 SYDVKM, per germline. The V end was cut by 7 bases, the J end by 5 bases, with 17 bases between. This CDR3 has 14 residues. DNA for the CDR3: TGTGCCAGCACCACCCTTGGCGGGTTGGAGACCCAGTACTTC. The encoded protein is CASTTLGGLETQYF.

The chain has TRBV4-2 and TRBJ2-7; TRBD2 matches at 8 bases. The CDR3 length is 17 residues. Germline-derived CDR1 and CDR2 are LGHNA and YNFKEQ. Trimming at V came to 0 bases and at J to 3 bases, leaving 10 bases not matched to a gene. Here the CDR3 DNA reads TGTGCCAGCAGCCAAGAAGGACCGGGACTAGAACTCTACGAGCAGTACTTC. Amino acid sequence: CASSQEGPGLELYEQYF.

This rearrangement joins TRBV7-3 to TRBJ2-3; TRBD2 agrees at 12 bases. Germline V gene sequence: CDR1 SGHTA, CDR2 FQGTGA. CDR3 size: 19 residues. V gave up 5 bases and J gave up 3 bases; unmatched junction bases: 15. The CDR3 region is CASSPGTSTSGSLTDTQYF. The CDR3 DNA sequence: TGTGCCAGCAGCCCAGGGACATCGACTAGCGGGAGTTTGACAGATACGCAGTATTTT.

V usage is TRBV28 and J usage is TRBJ1-1; D is possibly TRBD1 (5 bases). Germline CDR1 reads MDHEN; CDR2 reads SYDVKM. This CDR3 has 15 amino acids. V was shortened by 3 bases and J by 1 base, with 12 bases between the two germline ends. In DNA, the CDR3 is TGTGCCAGCAGTTTCCGGGGGGTCGGGAACACTGAAGCTTTCTTT. This gives the protein CASSFRGVGNTEAFF.

This sequence joins TRBV11-3 and TRBJ2-1, with D maybe TRBD1 (5 bases). The germline gives CDR1 SGHNT, CDR2 YENEEA. The CDR3 runs to 11 residues. The V end lost 5 bases, the J end lost 8 bases, and 7 bases lay between the germline ends. CDR3 region: CASSQGDEQFF. The DNA for the CDR3 is TGTGCCAGCAGCCAGGGCGATGAGCAGTTCTTC.

V is TRBV10-3 and J is TRBJ2-1; 10 nucleotides match TRBD1. Germline V lookup: CDR1 ENHRY, CDR2 SYGVKD. CDR3 length: 15 amino acids. Trimming took 2 bases from V and 5 from J; bases not matched to a gene: 3. The DNA of the CDR3 is TGTGCCATCAGTGAGGGACAGGGGGTCAACAATGAGCAGTTCTTC. It is translated as CAISEGQGVNNEQFF.

This chain joins TRBV9 and TRBJ2-3, with 10 bases matching TRBD1. CDR3 size: 16 residues. The junction had 12 bases not matched to a gene; V was cut back by 7 bases and J by 4 bases. Germline CDR1 and CDR2: SGDLS and YYNGEE. In DNA, the CDR3 is TGTGCCAGCGGACCGGGACAGGGGTTAAACTCAGATACGCAGTATTTT. Protein: CASGPGQGLNSDTQYF.

The table lists this clone with a count of one. The V call is TRBV5-1, the J call TRBJ2-5; D gene uncertain. CDR1 and CDR2 (germline): SGHRS, YFSETQ. The CDR3 extends over 16 amino acids. V was trimmed by 1 base and J by 0 bases, leaving 13 bases between them. The CDR3 protein is CASSLPITEYQETQYF. CDR3 nucleotide sequence: TGCGCCAGCAGCTTGCCCATAACGGAGTACCAAGAGACCCAGTACTTC.

The chain links TRBV7-2 to TRBJ2-3; tentative D call: TRBD2 (5 bases). The length of the CDR3 is 13 residues. Germline-derived CDR1 and CDR2 are SGHTA and FQGNSA. Trimming shortened V by 5 bases and J by 8 bases, and 14 bases separated the two germline ends. CDR3 sequence (DNA): TGTGCCAGCAGCGGTAATCCCCGGGGTACGCAGTATTTT. It codes for CASSGNPRGTQYF. The full variable domain, with the rest looked up from reference TRBV7-2 and TRBJ2-3, is GAGVSQSPSNKVTEKGKDVELRCDPISGHTALYWYRQSLGQGLEFLIYFQGNSAPDKSGLPSDRFSAERTGGSVSTLTIQRTQQEDSAVYLCASSGNPRGTQYFGPGTRLTVL.

V usage is TRBV6-5 and J usage is TRBJ2-7; 11 nucleotides line up with TRBD1. This CDR3 contains 15 residues. V dropped 4 bases and J dropped 5; count of bases not matched to a gene: 7. Germline V gives CDR1 MNHEY, CDR2 SVGAGI. CDR3 loop: CASSLLGTGGDEQYF. DNA of the CDR3: TGTGCCAGCAGTTTGTTGGGGACAGGGGGGGACGAGCAGTACTTC.

The chain links TRBV6-5 to TRBJ2-2; tentative D call: TRBD2 (5 bases). Trimming removed 7 bases from V and 1 base from J, with 10 bases in between. Germline V gene sequence: CDR1 MNHEY, CDR2 SVGAGI. The CDR3 is 14 amino acids. CDR3 bases: TGTGCCAGCATTAAACGGGGGAACACCGGGGAGCTGTTTTTT. As protein: CASIKRGNTGELFF.

This chain uses TRBV5-1 with TRBJ2-5; TRBD1 matches at 7 bases. The ends lost 2 bases at V and 5 bases at J; junction bases unmatched: 6. The germline CDR1 and CDR2 sequences are SGHRS and YFSETQ. This CDR3 comprises 14 residues. The CDR3 nucleotides read TGCGCCAGCAGCTTCCGGCAGGGGGATGAGACCCAGTACTTC. Its protein product is CASSFRQGDETQYF.

The CDR3 DNA follows: TGTGCCAGCAGTTCCCTCGGGGCGGGGACTGAAGCTTTCTTT. As protein: CASSSLGAGTEAFF. The chain links TRBV27 to TRBJ1-1; TRBD1 is a possible D gene (5 bases). Germline-derived CDR1 and CDR2 are MNHEY and SMNVEV (reference sequence). CDR3 length equals 14 residues. Trimming removed 4 bases from V and 5 bases from J, with 14 bases in between.

In this sample, this clone turned up once. At one of its ends the junction is not consistent with the germline gene, which may arise from a read error. The V gene is TRBV5-6, the J gene TRBJ1-1; D call uncertain. This CDR3 region has 12 residues. Germline CDR1 SGHDT, CDR2 YYEEEE. The CDR3 DNA reads as TGTGCCGGCAGCTTGATATACACTGAAGCTTTCTTT. It specifies CAGSLIYTEAFF. The full variable domain, rest sourced from reference TRBV5-6 and TRBJ1-1, is DAGVTQSPTHLIKTRGQQVTLRCSPKSGHDTVSWYQQALGQGPQFIFQYYEEEERQRGNFPDRFSGHQFPNYSSELNVNALLLGDSALYLCAGSLIYTEAFFGQGTRLTVV.

Only a few counts were recorded for this clone. The rearrangement uses TRBV5-6 and TRBJ2-4, with D tentatively TRBD2 (6 bases). The germline gives CDR1 SGHDT, CDR2 YYEEEE. Trimming stripped 2 bases from V and 7 bases from J, with 7 bases between. The CDR3 sequence is 12 residues long. In nucleotides, the CDR3 is TGTGCCAGCAGCTTAGGGACTAACATTCAGTACTTC. Translating it yields CASSLGTNIQYF.